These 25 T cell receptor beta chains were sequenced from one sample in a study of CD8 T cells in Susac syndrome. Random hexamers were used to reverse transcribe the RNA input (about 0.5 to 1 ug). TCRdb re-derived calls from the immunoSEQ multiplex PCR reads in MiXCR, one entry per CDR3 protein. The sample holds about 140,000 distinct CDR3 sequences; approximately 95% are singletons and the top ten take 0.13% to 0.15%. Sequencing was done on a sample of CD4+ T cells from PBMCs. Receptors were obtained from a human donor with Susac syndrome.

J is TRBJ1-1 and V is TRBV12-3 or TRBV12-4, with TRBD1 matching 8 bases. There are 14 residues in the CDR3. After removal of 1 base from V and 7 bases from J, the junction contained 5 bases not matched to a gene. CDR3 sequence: CASSLGDRWSEAFF. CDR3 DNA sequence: TGTGCCAGCAGTTTAGGGGACAGGTGGAGTGAAGCTTTCTTT.

In DNA, the CDR3 is TGTGCCAGCAGTTCGACAGGTCTCGGGTATGGCTACACCTTC. Amino acids: CASSSTGLGYGYTF. The J gene is TRBJ1-2, the V gene TRBV2; D may be TRBD1 (6 bases). The germline gives CDR1 SNHLY, CDR2 FYNNEI. The CDR3 extends over 14 amino acids. Trimming shortened V by 5 bases and J by 5 bases, and 15 bases separated the two germline ends.

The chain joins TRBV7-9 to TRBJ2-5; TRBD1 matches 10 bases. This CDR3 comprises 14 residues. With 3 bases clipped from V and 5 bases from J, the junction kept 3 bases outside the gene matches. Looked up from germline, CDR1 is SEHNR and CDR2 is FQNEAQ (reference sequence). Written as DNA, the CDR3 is TGTGCCAGCAGCTTGACAGGGGGCGTGGAGACCCAGTACTTC. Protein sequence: CASSLTGGVETQYF.

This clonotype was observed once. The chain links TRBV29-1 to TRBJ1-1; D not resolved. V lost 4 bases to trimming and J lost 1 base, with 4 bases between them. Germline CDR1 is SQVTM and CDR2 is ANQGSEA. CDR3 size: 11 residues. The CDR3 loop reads CSVASNTEAFF. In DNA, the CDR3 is TGCAGCGTTGCCTCGAACACTGAAGCTTTCTTT.

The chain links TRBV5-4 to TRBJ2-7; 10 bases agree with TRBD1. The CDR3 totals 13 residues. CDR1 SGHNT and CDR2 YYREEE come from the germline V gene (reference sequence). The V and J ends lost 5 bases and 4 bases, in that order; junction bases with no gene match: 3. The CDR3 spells CASRRDRGYEQYF. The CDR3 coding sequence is TGTGCCAGCAGGCGGGACAGGGGTTACGAGCAGTACTTC.

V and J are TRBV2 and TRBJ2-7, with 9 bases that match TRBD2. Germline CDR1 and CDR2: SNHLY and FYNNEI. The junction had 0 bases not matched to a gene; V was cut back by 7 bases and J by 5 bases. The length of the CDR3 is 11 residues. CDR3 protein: CASTSGNEQYF. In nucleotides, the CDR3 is TGTGCCAGCACTAGCGGGAACGAGCAGTACTTC.

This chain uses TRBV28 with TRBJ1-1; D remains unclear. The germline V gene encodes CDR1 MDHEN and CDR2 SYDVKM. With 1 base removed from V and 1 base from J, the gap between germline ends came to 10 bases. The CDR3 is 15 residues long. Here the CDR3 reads CASSLFRTGNTEAFF. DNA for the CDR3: TGTGCCAGCAGTTTATTCCGGACGGGGAACACTGAAGCTTTCTTT.

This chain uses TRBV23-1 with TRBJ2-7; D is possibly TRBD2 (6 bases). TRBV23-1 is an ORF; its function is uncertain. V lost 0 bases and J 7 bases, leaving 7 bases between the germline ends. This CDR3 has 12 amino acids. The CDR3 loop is CASSQSEGEQYF. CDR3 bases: TGCGCCAGCAGTCAATCGGAGGGGGAGCAGTACTTC.

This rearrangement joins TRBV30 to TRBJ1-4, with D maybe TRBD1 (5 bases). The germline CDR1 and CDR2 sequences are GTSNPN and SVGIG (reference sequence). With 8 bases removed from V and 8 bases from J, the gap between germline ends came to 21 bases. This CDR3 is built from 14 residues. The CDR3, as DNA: TGTGCCAGACGGGACTCCTCGGATGTGGAAAAACTGTTTTTT. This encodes CARRDSSDVEKLFF.

The DNA for the CDR3 is TGTGCCACCAGTGAGCCCTCTCCTTCGGAGACCCAGTACTTC. This translates into CATSEPSPSETQYF. This sequence joins TRBV24-1 and TRBJ2-5; no clear D gene. From germline, CDR1 is KGHDR and CDR2 SFDVKD. V gave up 4 bases and J gave up 5 bases, with 13 bases separating them. There are 14 residues in the CDR3.

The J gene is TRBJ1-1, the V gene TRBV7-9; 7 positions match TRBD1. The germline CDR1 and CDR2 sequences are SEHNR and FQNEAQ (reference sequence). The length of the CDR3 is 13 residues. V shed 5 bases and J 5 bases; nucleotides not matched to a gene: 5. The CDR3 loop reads CASSGTGETEAFF. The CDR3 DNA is TGTGCCAGCAGCGGTACAGGGGAGACTGAAGCTTTCTTT.

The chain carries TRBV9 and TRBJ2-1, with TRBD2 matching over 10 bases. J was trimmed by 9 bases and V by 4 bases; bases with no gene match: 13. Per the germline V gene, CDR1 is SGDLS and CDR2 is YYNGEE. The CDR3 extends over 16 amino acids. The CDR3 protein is CASSPHPSGGESEQFF. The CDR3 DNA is TGTGCCAGCAGCCCCCACCCGAGCGGGGGGGAGTCTGAGCAGTTCTTC.

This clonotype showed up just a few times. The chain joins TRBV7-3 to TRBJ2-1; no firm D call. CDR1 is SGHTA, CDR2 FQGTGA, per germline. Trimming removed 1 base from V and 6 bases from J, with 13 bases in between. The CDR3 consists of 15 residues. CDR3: CASSLSPQATNEQFF. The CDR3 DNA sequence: TGTGCCAGCAGCTTAAGTCCGCAGGCAACCAATGAGCAGTTCTTC. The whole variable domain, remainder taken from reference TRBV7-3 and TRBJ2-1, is GAGVSQTPSNKVTEKGKYVELRCDPISGHTALYWYRQSLGQGPEFLIYFQGTGAADDSGLPNDRFFAVRPEGSVSTLKIQRTERGDSAVYLCASSLSPQATNEQFFGPGTRLTVL.

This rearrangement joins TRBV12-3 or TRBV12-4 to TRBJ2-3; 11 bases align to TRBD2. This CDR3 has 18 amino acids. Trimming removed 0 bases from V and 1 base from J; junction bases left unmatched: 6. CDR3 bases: TGTGCCAGCAGTTTAGCAGATCTAGCGGGAGGTGGCACAGATACGCAGTATTTT. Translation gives CASSLADLAGGGTDTQYF.

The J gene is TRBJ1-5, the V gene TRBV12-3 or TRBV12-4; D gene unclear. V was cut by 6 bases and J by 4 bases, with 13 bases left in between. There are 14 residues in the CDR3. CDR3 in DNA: TGTGCCAGCAGAACGGGGTCCCCGAATCAGCCCCAGCATTTT. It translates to CASRTGSPNQPQHF.

The chain's CDR3 is CASSGGGASYGYTF. The CDR3 bases are TGTGCCAGCAGTGGAGGGGGCGCGTCCTATGGCTACACCTTC. The genes are TRBV27 and TRBJ1-2, with 7 bases that match TRBD1. Germline V gene lookup returns CDR1 MNHEY and CDR2 SMNVEV (reference sequence). The CDR3 runs to 14 residues. The V segment lost 5 bases and the J segment 4 bases; nucleotides outside the gene matches: 7.

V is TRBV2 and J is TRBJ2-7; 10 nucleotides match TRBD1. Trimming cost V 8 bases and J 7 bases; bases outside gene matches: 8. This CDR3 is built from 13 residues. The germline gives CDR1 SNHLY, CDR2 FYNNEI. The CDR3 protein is CASVRQGAREQYF. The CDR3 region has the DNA TGTGCCAGCGTTAGACAGGGGGCGCGGGAGCAGTACTTC.

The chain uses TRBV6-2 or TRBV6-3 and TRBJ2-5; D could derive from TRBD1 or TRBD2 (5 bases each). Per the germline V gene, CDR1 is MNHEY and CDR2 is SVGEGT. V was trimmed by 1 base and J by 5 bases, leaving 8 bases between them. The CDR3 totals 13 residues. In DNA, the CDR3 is TGTGCCAGCAGTTACTGGGGGTTGGAGACCCAGTACTTC. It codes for CASSYWGLETQYF.

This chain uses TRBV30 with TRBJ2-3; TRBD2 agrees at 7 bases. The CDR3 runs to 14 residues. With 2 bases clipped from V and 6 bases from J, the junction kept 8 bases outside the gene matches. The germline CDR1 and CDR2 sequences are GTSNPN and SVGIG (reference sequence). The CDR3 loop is CAWSQNGGTDTQYF. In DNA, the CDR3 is TGTGCCTGGAGTCAGAACGGGGGGACGGATACGCAGTATTTT. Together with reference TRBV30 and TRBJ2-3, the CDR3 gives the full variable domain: SQTIHQWPATLVQPVGSPLSLECTVEGTSNPNLYWYRQAAGRGLQLLFYSVGIGQISSEVPQNLSASRPQDRQFILSSKKLLLSDSGFYLCAWSQNGGTDTQYFGPGTRLTVL.

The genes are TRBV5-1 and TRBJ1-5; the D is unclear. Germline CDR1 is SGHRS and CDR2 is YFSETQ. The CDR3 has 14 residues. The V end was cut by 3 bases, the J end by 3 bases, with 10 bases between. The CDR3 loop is CASSSDGNNQPQHF. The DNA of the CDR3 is TGCGCCAGCAGCTCGGACGGTAACAATCAGCCCCAGCATTTT.

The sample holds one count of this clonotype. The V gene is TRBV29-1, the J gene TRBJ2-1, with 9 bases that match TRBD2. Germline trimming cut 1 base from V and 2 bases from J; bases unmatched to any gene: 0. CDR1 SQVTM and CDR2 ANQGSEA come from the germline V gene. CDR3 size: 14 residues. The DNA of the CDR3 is TGCAGCGTTGAAGGCGGGGGGGCCTACAATGAGCAGTTCTTC. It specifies CSVEGGGAYNEQFF.

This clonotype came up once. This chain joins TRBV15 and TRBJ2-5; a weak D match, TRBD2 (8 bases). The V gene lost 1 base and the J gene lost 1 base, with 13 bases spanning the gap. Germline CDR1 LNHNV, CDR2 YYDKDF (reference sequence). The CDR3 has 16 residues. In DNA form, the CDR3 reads TGTGCCACCAGCAGAGCGGGAGGGACAGTCCAAGAGACCCAGTACTTC. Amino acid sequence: CATSRAGGTVQETQYF.

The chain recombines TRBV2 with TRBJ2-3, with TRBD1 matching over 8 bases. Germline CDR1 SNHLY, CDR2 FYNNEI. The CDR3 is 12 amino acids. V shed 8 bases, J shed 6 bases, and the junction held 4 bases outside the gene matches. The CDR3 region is CASGGTGDTQYF. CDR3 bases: TGTGCCAGCGGCGGGACAGGTGATACGCAGTATTTT.

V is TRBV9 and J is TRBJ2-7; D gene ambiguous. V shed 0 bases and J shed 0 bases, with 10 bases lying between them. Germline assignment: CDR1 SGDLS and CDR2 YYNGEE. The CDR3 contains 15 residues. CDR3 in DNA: TGTGCCAGCAGCGTAGATGCGGTGAGCTCCTACGAGCAGTACTTC. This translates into CASSVDAVSSYEQYF.

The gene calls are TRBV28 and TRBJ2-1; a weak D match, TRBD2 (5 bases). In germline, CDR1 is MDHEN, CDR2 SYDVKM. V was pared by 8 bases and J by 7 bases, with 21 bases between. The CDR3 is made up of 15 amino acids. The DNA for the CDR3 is TGTGCCAGCCGCCCCCGCAGACTATTAAGAAATGAGCAGTTCTTC. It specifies CASRPRRLLRNEQFF.